This section outlines one T cell receptor (beta chain) sequence together with its context. This clone was counted between two and nine times. This clone's antigen is unknown. No base quality values were provided; no much bigger clone lies one nucleotide off. The data derive from a study of cytomegalovirus exposure and HLA in healthy donors (dated by TCRdb to about 2017). Regarding the complete study: In an earlier analysis of some 550 of the donors, 276 Gb of sequence data and approximately 120 million unique TCR beta sequences from about 179 million T cells were reported. Roughly 310 gigabases of sequencing data and approximately 93 million unique TCR sequences were included in an early release covering over 600 HLA-typed donors. An earlier analysis of more than 450 of the donors used high-throughput TCR beta sequencing to judge whether each TCR beta V gene segment behaved as functional or pseudogenic. The study combined high-throughput TCR immunosequencing, statistical association of individual TCRs with disease status, and machine learning to predict cytomegalovirus infection status. A later genetic analysis used genome-wide SNP genotypes for about three fifths of the 666 donors, treating that subset as a discovery cohort. Of the 350 to 450 genotyped donors, approximately 82% fell in the genetic ancestry cluster associated with self-reported Caucasian donors. Because of strong linkage in the cohort, roughly five DR-DQ haplotypes were treated as single units for association and clustering. Donor age, sex, ethnicity and CMV serostatus were compiled together with the repertoire data. The number of donors typed differed by locus, with 629-630 for A, B, C, DRB1 and DQB1, 522 for DQA1, under 610 for DPA1, and around 430 for DPB1. HLA typing covered class I and class II loci at four-digit resolution. A separate validation cohort of roughly 120 different subjects was used in addition to the 666-subject first cohort. To study patterns of TCR occurrence, a later analysis re-analyzed previously published TCR beta repertoires from 600 to 750 donors and added high-resolution HLA genotyping. The later analysis used no new phenotypic data to find candidate immune exposures, relying instead on TCR beta sequences and their occurrence across donors. Among about 400 genotyped donors of the cohort, an average of approximately 220,000 unique TCR beta nucleotide sequences was sequenced per donor, of which roughly 17% were non-productive. The study aimed to test whether cataloging public T cell receptors could reveal signatures of past pathogen exposure. All discovery cohort repertoires had been generated on a single sequencing platform. The study used immunosequencing to profile the T cell repertoires of more than 650 subjects and linked those repertoires to cytomegalovirus serostatus. The paper as a whole reports these results and caveats: A later analysis associated 15,000 to 20,000 TCR beta sequences with specific HLA alleles at a false discovery rate of 0.05. In both the original and validation cohorts, the classifier was reported to diagnose cytomegalovirus status with high specificity and sensitivity. V-gene and J-gene trimming of TCR beta chains was associated with a missense DCLRE1C variant in a later genetic analysis, and the association was replicated in an independent cohort. According to a later analysis, parvovirus B19, influenza, CMV and Epstein-Barr virus appeared linked to several top co-occurrence clusters. Most TCR sequences were observed very rarely across donors, whereas some public TCRs were present in many individuals. HLA typing was unavailable for some donors at each locus, so association tests used only the typed subset. Presence/absence analyses assumed roughly uniform sequencing depth across donors, an assumption that may not hold. The authors suggested that the approach could potentially be generalized to other disease states and immunological phenotypes. When HLA alleles, especially DR and DQ, strongly co-occurred, TCR associations were difficult to assign to individual alleles. The 87-base-pair reads could not distinguish some IMGT-functional V segments, including TRBV6-2 and TRBV6-3, so those segments were excluded. A later analysis found that TCR association rates varied across HLA loci, with DRB1 alleles showing the most associated TCRs and HLA-C alleles the fewest. Only TCR beta chains were sequenced in this cohort, and the absence of alpha or paired-chain data limited detectable features. According to a later analysis, most CMV-associated TCR beta chains appeared to be HLA-restricted, and the HLA associations seemed to be driven largely by CMV exposure. A further reported finding was that TCR beta sequences accurately predicted the HLA-A and HLA-B alleles for most subjects in the first cohort. Correlated functional status among segregating V segments might be attributable to linkage disequilibrium, but an unknown experimental factor could not be ruled out. Because counts were too low, fewer than 20 rarely observed V segments, including chromosome 9 orphons, were excluded from the earlier analysis of around 640 of the donors. The sequencing pipeline was judged likely to have produced a cluster of highly shared sequence variants as a technical artifact. An earlier analysis of approximately 540 of the donors showed that most TCR beta V segments appeared in productive rearrangements either about 87% or about 30% of the time, which broadly matched IMGT annotations. In a later genetic analysis, fewer N-insertions in productive TCRs were reported among donors in an Asian-associated ancestry cluster than the roughly 670-donor mean. Immune exposure information for the cohort was limited to CMV serostatus. Compared with equally common non-associated chains, HLA-associated TCR beta chains in a later analysis were more clonally expanded and had lower generation probabilities. A total of 150 to 200 TCR beta chains were listed by the study as associated with cytomegalovirus. A few of the identified cytomegalovirus-associated TCR beta chains were confirmed in vitro to be specific for cytomegalovirus antigens.

In total, 630 or so healthy bone marrow donors made up the cohort. All cohort members were sampled while nominally healthy, although unrecorded immune exposures were likely present. The donor tested CMV seropositive, placing the donor among the 250 to 300 seropositive members of the cohort. A peripheral blood sample was collected from each donor, and TCR beta sequencing was performed on peripheral blood mononuclear cells. The Qiagen DNeasy Blood Extraction Kit was used to extract genomic DNA from the blood cell samples. The library was obtained by the immunoSEQ multiplex PCR assay. For the multiplex PCR, a mixture combining 60 forward primers for TCR Vbeta segments and 13 reverse primers for TCR Jbeta segments was used. Amplification of the CDR3 region of rearranged TCR beta genes was performed with a multiplex PCR assay on genomic DNA. Amplified TCR beta libraries were sequenced as 87-base-pair reads on the Illumina HiSeq System. The paper's processing steps were these. In a later analysis, around 80 million unique TCR beta chains were counted across the 690 or so repertoires, and approximately 11 million of these chains were shared by at least two donors. A nearest-neighbor algorithm error-corrected the raw reads and collapsed the reads into unique sequences, merging closely related sequences to remove PCR and sequencing errors. V, D and J gene segments were assigned by aligning CDR3 sequences to IMGT reference sequences. Each retained sequence needed at least a six-nucleotide match to both a V gene segment and a J gene segment. Rearrangements were called productive when the CDR3 lacked stop codons and stayed in frame with V and J; all others were non-productive. CDR3 was defined by IMGT convention, running from the second conserved V-encoded cysteine to the conserved J-encoded phenylalanine. Sequences without an unambiguous match to a single V gene segment were excluded from the earlier analysis of a few hundred of the donors. An earlier analysis of approximately 590 of the donors called V segments functional above 56.7% productive rearrangements and segregating when the between-donor standard deviation exceeded 5%. A statistical classification framework was developed to diagnose cytomegalovirus status using the catalog of TCR beta chain sequences. A later analysis assigned V and J genes by comparing TCR nucleotide sequences with IMGT/GENE-DB human TR gene sequences. A later analysis assigned CDR3 sequences and most-parsimonious VDJ recombination scenarios with the TCRdist pipeline. A later analysis defined each TCR beta chain by its CDR3 amino acid sequence plus V-gene family, and excluded reads lacking a unique V-gene family. To address suspected cross-contamination and a sequencing artifact, a later analysis removed around 600 highly shared, low-generation-probability nucleotide sequences. A later analysis calculated a clonal expansion index for each public chain from normalized within-repertoire ranks of inferred template counts. Generation probabilities in a later analysis came from a VDJ recombination model fitted to out-of-frame rearrangements, and those results were checked against IGoR. A later analysis scored TCR-TCR, TCR-HLA and TCR-CMV co-occurrence with hypergeometric tests, applying a repertoire-size bias correction to TCR pairs. A later analysis estimated false discovery rates by permuting HLA or CMV assignments 20 times. In a later analysis, co-occurring TCRs were grouped using DBSCAN, with TCRdist sequence similarity added in when clustering inside HLA-allele-positive subsets. Co-occurrence clustering excluded repertoires with fewer than 30,000 or more than 120,000 public chains, plus five with anomalous nucleotide sharing. Sourced from immuneACCESS, this table was stored by TCRdb with only in-frame sequences that have V and J called. A share of the clones is absent; for the studies checked, an unresolved V gene accounts for under half, and the remainder has no known explanation. V, J and clone size are those of that table, while D and trimming were read from the DNA. The table for this sample lists more than 95,000 clones; around 77% of them were counted only once. The top ten constitute roughly 15% of the sample.

From a lookup of the germline V gene, CDR1 and CDR2 are MNHNS and SASEGT. Its CDR3 holds 15 amino acids, cysteine through phenylalanine. The entry retains the CDR3 DNA only, 45 bases that are in frame from base 1. Trimming accounts for 5 bases at V and 4 bases at J, while the number of junction bases matched to no gene is 8. Recombination joined TRBV6-1 with TRBJ2-7, with 10 middle bases fitting TRBD2. The receptor was isolated from a man between 50 and 59 years old in good health and CMV-seropositive. The sequenced sample was PBMCs. CDR3 protein: CASSWRASGSYEQYF. The DNA sequence follows: TGTGCCAGCAGTTGGCGGGCTAGCGGGAGTTACGAGCAGTACTTC.